Described below is a single T cell receptor beta chain sequence and its context. Which antigen it targets is not known. No much larger clone exists at a distance of one base, and base qualities are not known. This entry comes from a study of cytomegalovirus exposure and HLA in healthy donors (dated by TCRdb to 2015 to 2018). Study-level background: According to an earlier analysis of a few hundred of the donors, about 190 million T cells yielded 95 million to 140 million unique TCR beta sequences and 276 Gb of sequence data. Roughly 300 gigabases of sequencing data and 78 million or so unique TCR sequences were included in an early release covering roughly 700 HLA-typed donors. Of the roughly 430 genotyped donors, around 81% fell in the genetic ancestry cluster associated with self-reported Caucasian donors. The study aimed to test whether signatures of past pathogen exposure could be identified by cataloging public T cell receptors. The T cell repertoires of roughly 660 subjects were profiled by immunosequencing and related to cytomegalovirus serostatus. Along with the roughly 670-subject first cohort, a separate validation cohort of around 110 different subjects was used. High-throughput TCR immunosequencing, statistical association of individual TCRs with disease status, and machine learning were combined to predict cytomegalovirus infection status. To study patterns of TCR occurrence, a later analysis re-analyzed previously published TCR beta repertoires from hundreds of donors and added high-resolution HLA genotyping. The later analysis used no new phenotypic data to find candidate immune exposures, relying instead on TCR beta sequences and their occurrence across donors. An earlier analysis of 587 of the donors used high-throughput TCR beta sequencing to judge whether each TCR beta V gene segment behaved as functional or pseudogenic. Donor age, sex, ethnicity and CMV serostatus were collected together with the repertoire data. Genome-wide SNP genotypes for about 65% of the 666 donors were used in a later genetic analysis, which treated that subset as a discovery cohort. Every repertoire in the discovery cohort had been generated on one and the same sequencing platform. Class I and class II HLA loci were covered by the typing at four-digit resolution. The number of donors typed differed by locus, with about 629-640 for A, B, C, DRB1 and DQB1, roughly 520 for DQA1, 606 for DPA1, and over 400 for DPB1. Because of strong linkage in the cohort, a handful of DR-DQ haplotypes were treated as single units for association and clustering. Among 300 to 500 genotyped donors of the cohort, an average of about 240,000 unique TCR beta nucleotide sequences was sequenced per donor, of which about 18% were non-productive.

The protocol used for the library was the immunoSEQ multiplex PCR assay. A mixture of 60 forward primers for TCR Vbeta segments and 13 reverse primers for TCR Jbeta segments was used in the multiplex PCR. The CDR3 region of rearranged TCR beta genes was amplified from genomic DNA with a multiplex PCR assay. On the Illumina HiSeq System, the amplified TCR beta libraries were sequenced as 87-base-pair reads. For the original study's pipeline: A later analysis counted about 80 million unique TCR beta chains across the 666 repertoires, and around 9.9 million of these chains were shared by at least two donors. Raw reads were error-corrected and collapsed into unique sequences with a nearest-neighbor algorithm that merged closely related sequences to remove PCR and sequencing errors. CDR3 sequences were aligned to IMGT reference sequences to assign V, D and J gene segments. For a sequence to be retained, a match of at least six nucleotides was required to both a V gene segment and a J gene segment. A rearrangement counted as productive if the CDR3 had no stop codons and remained in frame with V and J, and every other rearrangement counted as non-productive. CDR3 was defined by IMGT convention, running from the second conserved V-encoded cysteine to the conserved J-encoded phenylalanine. The earlier analysis of more than 450 of the donors excluded sequences that lacked an unambiguous match to a single V gene segment. An earlier analysis of 500 to 600 of the donors classified V segments as functional when productive rearrangements were above 56.7% and as segregating when the standard deviation between donors was above 5%. To diagnose cytomegalovirus status from the catalog of TCR beta chain sequences, a statistical classification framework was built. In a later analysis, TCR nucleotide sequences were compared against IMGT/GENE-DB human TR gene sequences so that V and J genes could be assigned. In a later analysis, CDR3 sequences and most-parsimonious VDJ recombination scenarios were assigned using the TCRdist pipeline. In a later analysis, each TCR beta chain was defined by its CDR3 amino acid sequence together with its V-gene family, and reads without a unique V-gene family were excluded. To address suspected cross-contamination and a sequencing artifact, a later analysis removed 592 highly shared, low-generation-probability nucleotide sequences. In a later analysis, a clonal expansion index for each public chain was calculated from normalized within-repertoire ranks of inferred template counts. Generation probabilities in a later analysis came from a VDJ recombination model fitted to out-of-frame rearrangements, and those results were checked against IGoR. Hypergeometric tests were used in a later analysis to score TCR-TCR, TCR-HLA and TCR-CMV co-occurrence, with a repertoire-size bias correction applied to the TCR pairs. To estimate false discovery rates, a later analysis permuted the HLA or CMV assignments 20 times. A later analysis grouped co-occurring TCRs with DBSCAN, adding TCRdist sequence similarity when clustering within HLA-allele-positive subsets. Repertoires with fewer than 30,000 or more than 120,000 public chains, plus five repertoires with anomalous nucleotide sharing, were excluded from co-occurrence clustering. The table was pulled from immuneACCESS by TCRdb, which kept in-frame rearrangements only. Such tables lose some clones; where checked, under half of the loss comes from unresolved V genes, and the rest has no known cause. That table supplies the V and J calls and clone size; D and trimming were determined from the DNA. The sample profile shows 90,000 to 120,000 clones; about 79% of them were found once. The ten largest clones add up to 0.9% to 1.5% of the sample.

From the germline V gene, CDR1 is SNHLY and CDR2 is FYNNEI. From the cysteine through the phenylalanine, the CDR3 covers 19 amino acids. Just CDR3 DNA is preserved here, 57 bases in frame from base 1. The germline V and J ends show losses of 7 bases and 4 bases respectively, and no gene match explains 22 bases of the junction. Results the study describes overall, beyond this receptor: A few of the identified cytomegalovirus-associated TCR beta chains were confirmed in vitro to be specific for cytomegalovirus antigens. Cytomegalovirus status was reported to be diagnosed by the classifier with high specificity and sensitivity in both the original and validation cohorts. An association between a missense DCLRE1C variant and V-gene and J-gene trimming of TCR beta chains was found in a later genetic analysis and replicated in an independent cohort. Broadly in line with IMGT annotations, most TCR beta V segments showed up in productive rearrangements about 87% or about 30% of the time in an earlier analysis of several hundred of the donors. This cohort had only TCR beta chains sequenced, and the lack of alpha or paired-chain data limited which features could be detected. A further reported finding was that TCR beta sequences accurately predicted the HLA-A and HLA-B alleles for most subjects in the first cohort. Most TCR sequences were observed very rarely across donors, whereas some public TCRs were present in many individuals. The sequencing pipeline was judged likely to have produced a cluster of highly shared sequence variants as a technical artifact. Over 15 rarely observed V segments, including chromosome 9 orphons, were excluded from the earlier analysis of 550 to 700 of the donors because counts were too low. In a later analysis, HLA-associated TCR beta chains were found to be more clonally expanded and to have lower generation probabilities than equally common non-associated chains. It was suggested by the authors that the approach could potentially be generalized to other disease states and immunological phenotypes. According to a later analysis, parvovirus B19, influenza, CMV and Epstein-Barr virus appeared linked to several top co-occurrence clusters. In a later analysis, TCR association rates were found to vary across HLA loci, with the most associated TCRs seen for DRB1 alleles and the fewest for HLA-C alleles. When HLA alleles, especially DR and DQ, strongly co-occurred, TCR associations were difficult to assign to individual alleles. Because the 87-base-pair reads could not distinguish some IMGT-functional V segments, including TRBV6-2 and TRBV6-3, those segments were excluded. Presence/absence analyses assumed roughly uniform sequencing depth across donors, an assumption that may not hold. A later genetic analysis reported fewer N-insertions in productive TCRs among donors in an Asian-associated ancestry cluster than the roughly 700-donor mean. Because some donors lacked HLA typing at each locus, the association tests relied only on the typed subset. The study gave a list of under 200 TCR beta chains associated with cytomegalovirus. According to a later analysis, most CMV-associated TCR beta chains appeared to be HLA-restricted, and the HLA associations seemed to be driven largely by CMV exposure. Immune exposure information for the cohort was limited to CMV serostatus. Correlated functional status among segregating V segments might be attributable to linkage disequilibrium, but an unknown experimental factor could not be ruled out. A later analysis associated some 17,000 TCR beta sequences with specific HLA alleles at a false discovery rate of 0.05.

In total, 666 healthy bone marrow donors made up the cohort. At the time of sampling, every cohort member was nominally healthy, though immune exposures that went unrecorded were likely present. The donor was CMV seronegative and belonged to the group of 320 or so seronegative cohort members. A peripheral blood sample was provided by each donor, and peripheral blood mononuclear cells were used for TCR beta sequencing. Genomic DNA was extracted from the blood cell samples with the Qiagen DNeasy Blood Extraction Kit. Sequencing was carried out using PBMCs. The V and J genes are TRBV2 and TRBJ1-2, and 9 junctional nucleotides match TRBD1. The TCR sequence derives from a woman between 18 and 30 years old in good health and CMV-seronegative. The nucleotides are TGTGCCAGCACCACCGGACCTGGGACAGGGTACCGACTTGGCTATGGCTACACCTTC. It encodes CASTTGPGTGYRLGYGYTF.